Here is one T cell receptor (beta chain) with its context. Its antigen is unidentified. The observed sequence ends 3 residues before the CDR3 terminus, with the missing tail filled in from the germline J gene. The data were produced by immunoSEQ multiplex PCR, yet TCRdb's version contains in-frame clones alone and is incomplete. Altogether about 28,000 clones were found in the sample, and no singletons occur. The data were taken from a study of T cell clonality in common variable immunodeficiency. Study-wide points: Fewer deletions and N-nucleotide insertions were reportedly seen in common variable immunodeficiency TCR beta sequences.

This CDR3 spans 16 amino acids. Germline lookup yields CDR1 KGHSH and CDR2 LQKENI. J gave up 4 bases and V 2 bases, and 7 bases lay outside the gene matches. Diagnosis required reduced IgG, IgA and/or IgM with specific antibody deficiency. The clonotype comes from a human donor with common variable immunodeficiency. Sequences were obtained from peripheral blood mononuclear cells. This rearrangement joins TRBV18 to TRBJ2-1; 8 nucleotides agree with TRBD1. The CDR3 loop reads CASSPTDRVYYNEQFF. The CDR3 DNA, read in part, is TGTGCCAGCTCACCAACGGACAGGGTCTATTACAATGAG.